This T cell receptor (beta chain) was captured in a study of T cells in Graves' hyperthyroidism and ophthalmopathy. The CDR3 is made up of 14 amino acids. After removal of 5 bases from V and 12 bases from J, the junction contained 9 bases not matched to a gene. Germline V gene data show CDR1 as SNHLY and CDR2 as FYNNEI. TCR beta CDR3 regions were amplified from RNA transcripts. HTBI primers drove first-round RT-PCR of the TCR CDR3. TCRdb re-called the multiplex PCR reads with MiXCR, one entry per CDR3 protein. The repertoire consists of 550,000 to 650,000 distinct CDR3 sequences, with roughly 13% occurring once and the leading ten covering roughly 6.2%.

The receptor was derived from a woman aged 25 to 39 with Graves' hyperthyroidism that later progressed to Graves' ophthalmopathy. The chain employs TRBV2 and TRBJ2-1; 11 bases align to TRBD1. Specimen: blood. The CDR3 region has the DNA TGTGCCAGCAGTCTTGGACAGGGGGCTTTAGCGCAGTTCTTC. Translation: CASSLGQGALAQFF.